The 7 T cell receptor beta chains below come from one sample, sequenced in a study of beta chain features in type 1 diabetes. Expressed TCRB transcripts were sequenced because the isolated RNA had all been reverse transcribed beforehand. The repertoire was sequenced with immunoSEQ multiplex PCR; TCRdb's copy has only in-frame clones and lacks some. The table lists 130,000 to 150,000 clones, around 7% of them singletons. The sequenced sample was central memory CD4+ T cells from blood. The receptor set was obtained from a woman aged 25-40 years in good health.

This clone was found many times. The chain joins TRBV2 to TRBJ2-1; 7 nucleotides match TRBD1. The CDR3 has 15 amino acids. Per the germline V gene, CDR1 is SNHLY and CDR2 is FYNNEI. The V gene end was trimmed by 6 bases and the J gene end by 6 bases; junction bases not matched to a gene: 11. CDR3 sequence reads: CASSLTGVSSNEQFF. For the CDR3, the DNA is TGTGCCAGCAGCCTTACAGGGGTATCCAGCAATGAGCAGTTCTTC. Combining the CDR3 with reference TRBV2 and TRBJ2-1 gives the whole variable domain EPEVTQTPSHQVTQMGQEVILRCVPISNHLYFYWYRQILGQKVEFLVSFYNNEISEKSEIFDDQFSVERPDGSNFTLKIRSTKLEDSAMYFCASSLTGVSSNEQFFGPGTRLTVL.

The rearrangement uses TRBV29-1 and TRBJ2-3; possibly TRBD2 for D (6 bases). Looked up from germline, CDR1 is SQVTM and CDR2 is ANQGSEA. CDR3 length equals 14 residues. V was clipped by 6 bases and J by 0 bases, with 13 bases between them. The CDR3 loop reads CSVRSGLSTDTQYF. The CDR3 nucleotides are TGCAGCGTACGTAGCGGTCTAAGCACAGATACGCAGTATTTT.

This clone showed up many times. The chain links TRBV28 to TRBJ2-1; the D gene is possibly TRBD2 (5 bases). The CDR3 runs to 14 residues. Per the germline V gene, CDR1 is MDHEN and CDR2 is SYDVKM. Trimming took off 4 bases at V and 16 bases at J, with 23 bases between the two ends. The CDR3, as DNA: TGTGCCAGCAGTTCTCCCTCGTTACTAGGAAGATTATTCTTC. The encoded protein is CASSSPSLLGRLFF.

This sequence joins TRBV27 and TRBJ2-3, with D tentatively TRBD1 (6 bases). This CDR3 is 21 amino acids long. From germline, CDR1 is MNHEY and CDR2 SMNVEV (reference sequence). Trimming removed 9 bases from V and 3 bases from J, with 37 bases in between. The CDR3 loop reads CASTERKRVEPVSGQTDTQYF. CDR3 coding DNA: TGTGCCAGTACCGAACGAAAGAGGGTGGAGCCGGTCAGTGGACAGACAGATACGCAGTATTTT.

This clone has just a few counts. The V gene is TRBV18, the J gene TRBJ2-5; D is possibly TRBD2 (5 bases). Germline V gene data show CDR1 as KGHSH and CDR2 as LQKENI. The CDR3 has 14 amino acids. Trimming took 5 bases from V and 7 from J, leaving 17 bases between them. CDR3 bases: TGTGCCAGCTCATCGTCGGGGTCTAGGAGGACCCAGTACTTC. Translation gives CASSSSGSRRTQYF. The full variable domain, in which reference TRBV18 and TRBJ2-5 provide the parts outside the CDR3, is NAGVMQNPRHLVRRRGQEARLRCSPMKGHSHVYWYRQLPEEGLKFMVYLQKENIIDESGMPKERFSAEFPKEGPSILRIQQVVRGDSAAYFCASSSSGSRRTQYFGPGTRLLVL.

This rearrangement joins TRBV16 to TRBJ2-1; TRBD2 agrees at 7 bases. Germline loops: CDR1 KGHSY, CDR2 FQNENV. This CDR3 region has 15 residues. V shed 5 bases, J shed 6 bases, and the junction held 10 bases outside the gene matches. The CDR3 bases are TGTGCCAGCAGCGCCGGGACTACTCCTTCCAATGAGCAGTTCTTC. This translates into CASSAGTTPSNEQFF.

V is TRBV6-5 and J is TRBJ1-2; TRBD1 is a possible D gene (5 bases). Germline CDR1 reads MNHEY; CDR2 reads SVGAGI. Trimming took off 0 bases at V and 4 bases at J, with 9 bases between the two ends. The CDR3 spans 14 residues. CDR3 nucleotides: TGTGCCAGCAGTTACTCCCCAGGGCGCTATGGCTACACCTTC. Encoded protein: CASSYSPGRYGYTF.